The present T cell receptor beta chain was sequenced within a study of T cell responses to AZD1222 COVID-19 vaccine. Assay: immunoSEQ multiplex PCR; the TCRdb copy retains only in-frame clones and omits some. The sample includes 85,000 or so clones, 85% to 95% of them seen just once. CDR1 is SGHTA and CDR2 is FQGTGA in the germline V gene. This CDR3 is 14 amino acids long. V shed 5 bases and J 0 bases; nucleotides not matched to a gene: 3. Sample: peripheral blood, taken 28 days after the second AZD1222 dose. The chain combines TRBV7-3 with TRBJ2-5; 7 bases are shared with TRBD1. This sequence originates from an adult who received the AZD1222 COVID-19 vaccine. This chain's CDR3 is CASSRDSYQETQYF. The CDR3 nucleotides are TGTGCCAGCAGCCGGGACAGCTACCAAGAGACCCAGTACTTC.